The sequence of this T cell receptor (beta chain) was determined in a study of beta chain features in type 1 diabetes. The wider study: All samples yielded 85 million to 130 million examined sorted cells. The study, taken as a whole, reports: Among patients with Type 1 diabetes, TCRB CDR3s were moderately but significantly shorter in every one of the four CD4+ subsets. PCR might show a preference for shorter templates, equally across patients and controls. Cells carrying high TCR expression could end up over-represented when cDNA is sequenced.

CDR1 is ENHRY, CDR2 SYGVKD, per germline. This CDR3 is 13 amino acids long. The V gene lost 7 bases and the J gene lost 1 base, with 8 bases spanning the gap. What was sequenced were expressed TCRB transcripts, since all of the isolated RNA had been reverse transcribed. The method was immunoSEQ multiplex PCR; TCRdb's version includes in-frame clones alone and lacks a portion of them. Altogether 300,000 to 350,000 clones are present, roughly a fifth being singletons, with the ten largest covering roughly 0.045%. This clone has more than one count but fewer than ten. No antigen is known for it. Material: naive CD4+ T cells from blood. This TCR came from a woman younger than 35 in good health. The V call is TRBV10-3, the J call TRBJ2-1; tentatively, D is TRBD2 (5 bases). As DNA, the CDR3 is TGTGCCATCACTCCGGGATCCTACAATGAGCAGTTCTTC. Its protein product is CAITPGSYNEQFF.